The next 14 T cell receptor beta chains were all read from a single sample in a study of T-cell memory formation after mild COVID-19. TCRdb ran MiXCR on the 5' RACE reads and lists one entry per CDR3 protein. The table lists around 400,000 distinct CDR3 sequences, approximately 25% of them singletons, with around 8.1% in the top ten. The sequenced sample consisted of PBMCs or a T cell subset sorted from them (not recorded which). The receptors shown here come from an adult woman who had mild COVID-19 (a few samples of this study predate the infection). Cell type and time point are not known.

This clonotype was detected a few times. The chain joins TRBV3-1 to TRBJ2-3; 8 bases align to TRBD1. Germline trimming cut 4 bases from V and 2 bases from J; bases unmatched to any gene: 5. CDR1 and CDR2 (germline): LGHDT, YNNKEL (reference sequence). This CDR3 is 15 amino acids long. CDR3 protein: CASSLGQANTDTQYF. The DNA for the CDR3 is TGTGCCAGCAGCCTGGGACAGGCCAACACAGATACGCAGTATTTT.

The V gene is TRBV19, the J gene TRBJ1-1; 7 bases fit TRBD1. V shed 3 bases and J 0 bases; nucleotides not matched to a gene: 1. The CDR3 consists of 14 residues. The V gene's germline CDR1 is LNHDA and CDR2 SQIVND (reference sequence). The CDR3 DNA is TGTGCCAGTAGTATCGGGACAGTGAACACTGAAGCTTTCTTT. Protein sequence: CASSIGTVNTEAFF.

V usage is TRBV7-9 and J usage is TRBJ2-2; D not certain. V lost 5 bases, J lost 1 base, and 2 bases lay in between. Germline V CDR1 and CDR2: SEHNR, FQNEAQ (reference sequence). The CDR3 loop spans 12 amino acids. This CDR3 reads CASSKNTGELFF. CDR3 DNA sequence: TGTGCCAGCAGCAAGAACACCGGGGAGCTGTTTTTT.

CDR3 residues: CASSLASKELFF. Here the CDR3 DNA reads TGTGCCAGCAGCTTAGCGTCAAAGGAGCTGTTTTTT. The chain employs TRBV7-9 and TRBJ2-2; D uncertain. CDR1 is SEHNR, CDR2 FQNEAQ, per germline (reference sequence). The V end lost 0 bases, the J end lost 10 bases, and 6 bases lay between the germline ends. The CDR3 extends over 12 amino acids.

This clonotype was detected only a few times. This chain uses TRBV20-1 with TRBJ1-6, with 8 bases matching TRBD1. This CDR3 comprises 14 residues. V was pared by 3 bases and J by 11 bases, with 9 bases of the junction left unmatched. Germline loops: CDR1 DFQATT, CDR2 SNEGSKA (reference sequence). The DNA of the CDR3 is TGCAGTGCTAGCGACAGGGGCTCCCAGGCACCCCTCCACTTT. Amino acids: CSASDRGSQAPLHF.

V and J are TRBV24-1 and TRBJ2-3; tentatively, D is TRBD1 (6 bases). With 7 bases removed from V and 1 base from J, the gap between germline ends came to 8 bases. This CDR3 is built from 13 residues. Germline V gene data show CDR1 as KGHDR and CDR2 as SFDVKD. As DNA, the CDR3 is TGTGCCACCAGACGACAGGGCACAGATACGCAGTATTTT. It encodes CATRRQGTDTQYF.

This clonotype was counted between two and nine times. This chain links TRBV3-1 with TRBJ1-1, with D maybe TRBD1 (5 bases). Germline values: CDR1 LGHDT, CDR2 YNNKEL (reference sequence). The ends were cut back, 1 base at V and 8 bases at J, with 11 bases in the middle. This CDR3 has 13 amino acids. The chain's CDR3 is CASSQAGYREAFF. The CDR3 DNA follows: TGTGCCAGCAGCCAAGCGGGATACAGGGAAGCTTTCTTT. Based on the CDR3 plus reference TRBV3-1 and TRBJ1-1, the full variable domain is DTAVSQTPKYLVTQMGNDKSIKCEQNLGHDTMYWYKQDSKKFLKIMFSYNNKELIINETVPNRFSPKSPDKAHLNLHINSLELGDSAVYFCASSQAGYREAFFGQGTRLTVV.

This clonotype was seen only a few times. The V and J genes are TRBV6-6 and TRBJ2-1, with TRBD2 identical over 10 bases. Looked up from germline, CDR1 is MNHNY and CDR2 is SVGAGI (reference sequence). With V trimmed by 4 bases and J by 4 bases, 7 bases remained unmatched. The CDR3 is 16 amino acids. The CDR3 DNA sequence: TGTGCCAGCAGTTGGGAAGCGGGAGGGCCGTACAATGAGCAGTTCTTC. The encoded protein is CASSWEAGGPYNEQFF.

This clonotype was detected a few times. This sequence joins TRBV24-1 and TRBJ1-2; no reliable D call. V lost 2 bases and J lost 4, with 7 bases in between. CDR1 and CDR2 (germline): KGHDR, SFDVKD. This CDR3 spans 13 amino acids. CDR3 sequence: CATSDYGVYGYTF. The CDR3 DNA follows: TGTGCCACCAGTGATTACGGGGTCTATGGCTACACCTTC.

This clonotype occurred many times. The chain uses TRBV2 and TRBJ2-3; unclear D gene. Trimming removed 0 bases from V and 3 bases from J, with 4 bases in between. The CDR3 extends over 13 amino acids. CDR1 and CDR2 (germline): SNHLY, FYNNEI. This CDR3 is CASSEALTDTQYF. The CDR3 DNA reads TGTGCCAGCAGTGAAGCGCTAACAGATACGCAGTATTTT.

This chain connects TRBV7-3 to TRBJ2-7; D unresolved. Germline CDR1 SGHTA, CDR2 FQGTGA. This CDR3 is built from 13 residues. Trimming took 1 base from V and 6 from J, leaving 10 bases between them. The CDR3 spells CASSLNRVGEQYF. The CDR3 DNA sequence: TGTGCCAGCAGCTTAAACCGGGTAGGCGAGCAGTACTTC.

This rearrangement joins TRBV4-1 to TRBJ1-1; D remains ambiguous. This CDR3 is built from 12 residues. Germline CDR1 is MGHRA and CDR2 is YSYEKL. The germline V and J ends were trimmed by 5 bases and 4 bases, with 8 bases remaining between them. This chain's CDR3 is CASSTTRTEAFF. Written as DNA, the CDR3 is TGCGCCAGCAGCACCACTCGCACTGAAGCTTTCTTT.

This rearrangement joins TRBV20-1 to TRBJ2-1, with 9 bases fitting TRBD2. The CDR3 is 17 residues long. Germline V lookup: CDR1 DFQATT, CDR2 SNEGSKA (reference sequence). V shed 1 base, J shed 0 bases, and the junction held 7 bases outside the gene matches. CDR3 coding DNA: TGCAGTGCTAGAGGTGGACTAGCGAGATACTCCTACAATGAGCAGTTCTTC. Residues: CSARGGLARYSYNEQFF.

This clonotype was picked up one time. J is TRBJ1-5 and V is TRBV20-1; D is unresolved. Germline V lookup: CDR1 DFQATT, CDR2 SNEGSKA (reference sequence). V was trimmed by 3 bases and J by 3 bases, leaving 9 bases between them. This CDR3 has 13 amino acids. CDR3 protein: CSARVQFNQPQHF. The CDR3 region has the DNA TGCAGTGCTAGGGTACAGTTCAATCAGCCCCAGCATTTT.